The 22 T cell receptor beta chains listed next were all sequenced from one sample in a study of shared clonotypes between healthy human individuals. CD8 cells regarded as naive lacked CD45RO, were positively chosen for CCR7, and omitted terminally differentiated effector memory CD45RA+ cells. Only in-frame clones appear in the TCRdb table, and some are missing; sequencing was by immunoSEQ multiplex PCR. The profile shows around 1.9 million clones, roughly 91% of them singletons. Sequencing was done on a sample of naive CD8+ T cells from PBMCs. All receptors come from a man in his late teens or twenties in good health. Some clones in this sample may be carry-over from other donors' samples.

V is TRBV7-3 and J is TRBJ2-1; D uncertain. The CDR3 runs to 15 residues. Germline V gene data show CDR1 as SGHTA and CDR2 as FQGTGA. V dropped 0 bases and J dropped 1 base, with 7 bases sitting between them. Here the CDR3 reads CASSLTVGSYNEQFF. In DNA form, the CDR3 reads TGTGCCAGCAGCTTAACCGTGGGTTCCTACAATGAGCAGTTCTTC.

This chain links TRBV9 with TRBJ2-3, with 8 bases that match TRBD2. The CDR3 covers 16 residues. Unmatched junction bases numbered 6, after V lost 0 bases and J lost 3 bases. CDR1 is SGDLS and CDR2 is YYNGEE in the germline V gene. CDR3 DNA sequence: TGTGCCAGCAGCGTAGCTTCGGGAGGGCCGACAGATACGCAGTATTTT. Amino acids: CASSVASGGPTDTQYF.

As concerns this clone: Other nucleotide sequences in the sample specify the same CDR3. The gene calls are TRBV27 and TRBJ2-1; 11 bases match TRBD2. The germline V gene encodes CDR1 MNHEY and CDR2 SMNVEV (reference sequence). The trim removed 5 bases at V and 4 bases at J, leaving 4 bases unmatched. There are 15 residues in the CDR3. DNA of the CDR3: TGTGCCAGCAGTACGACTAGCGGGGCGTACAATGAGCAGTTCTTC. Its protein is CASSTTSGAYNEQFF.

Remarks on this clone: Other DNA sequences within the sample encode an identical CDR3. CDR3 nucleotides: TGTGCCAGCAGCTTGGGTGGTGGCTCTGGGGCCAACGTCCTGACTTTC. Amino acids: CASSLGGGSGANVLTF. This chain links TRBV11-2 with TRBJ2-6; D gene ambiguous. V was clipped by 3 bases and J by 0 bases, with 9 bases between them. Germline assignment: CDR1 SGHAT and CDR2 FQNNGV. The CDR3 covers 16 residues.

This clone occurred once. The rearrangement uses TRBV30 and TRBJ2-7; no definite D call. V lost 3 bases and J 3 bases, leaving 6 bases between the germline ends. The CDR3 contains 11 residues. CDR1 is GTSNPN and CDR2 is SVGIG in the germline V gene (reference sequence). Here the CDR3 DNA reads TGTGCCTGGAGCCTGGACTACGAGCAGTACTTC. Encoded protein: CAWSLDYEQYF.

This clone is a singleton in its sample. The chain links TRBV10-3 to TRBJ1-3; tentatively, D is TRBD1 (5 bases). CDR1 and CDR2 from the germline V gene are ENHRY and SYGVKD. The length of the CDR3 is 15 residues. With 10 bases removed from V and 0 bases from J, the gap between germline ends came to 16 bases. The CDR3 spells CATFPTGDSGNTIYF. As DNA, the CDR3 is TGTGCCACCTTTCCCACAGGCGACTCTGGAAACACCATATATTTT.

About this clone: The sample holds other DNA sequences that translate to the same CDR3. CDR3: CASSQGLAGAHEQYF. As DNA, the CDR3 is TGCGCCAGCAGCCAAGGACTAGCGGGAGCCCACGAGCAGTACTTC. The V gene is TRBV4-3, the J gene TRBJ2-7; 12 positions match TRBD2. This CDR3 is 15 amino acids long. CDR1 is LGHNA, CDR2 YSLEER, per germline. V trimming: 1 base; J trimming: 5 bases; junction bases outside the gene matches: 3.

The chain has TRBV2 and TRBJ2-7; unclear D gene. This CDR3 has 16 amino acids. The V gene lost 0 bases and the J gene lost 4 bases, with 16 bases spanning the gap. Germline lookup yields CDR1 SNHLY and CDR2 FYNNEI. The CDR3 region is CASSEAVGLPIYEQYF. Written as DNA, the CDR3 is TGTGCCAGCAGTGAAGCGGTGGGCCTACCTATATACGAGCAGTACTTC.

This chain connects TRBV14 to TRBJ2-7; TRBD2 is a possible D gene (6 bases). Between the trimmed V and J ends, which lost 3 bases and 7 bases, there was a span of 19 bases. Germline V gene data show CDR1 as SGHDN and CDR2 as FVKESK. The CDR3 length is 15 residues. CDR3 nucleotides: TGTGCCAGCAGCCATCTGCGGGACCTTCTGGGAGAGCAGTACTTC. Its protein is CASSHLRDLLGEQYF.

The rearrangement uses TRBV11-3 and TRBJ2-1; 9 bases line up with TRBD2. The J segment lost 0 bases and the V segment lost 2 bases, leaving 8 bases of the junction unmatched. CDR3 length: 18 amino acids. The V gene's germline CDR1 is SGHNT and CDR2 YENEEA. The CDR3 sequence is CASSLTWASGNSYNEQFF. The CDR3 DNA reads TGTGCCAGCAGCTTAACGTGGGCTAGCGGGAACTCCTACAATGAGCAGTTCTTC.

The chain recombines TRBV19 with TRBJ1-1, with TRBD1 matching over 9 bases. CDR1 LNHDA and CDR2 SQIVND come from the germline V gene (reference sequence). Trimming at V came to 5 bases and at J to 1 base, leaving 8 bases not matched to a gene. The CDR3 totals 16 residues. The CDR3 sequence: CASSPRTGVGNTEAFF. CDR3 DNA sequence: TGTGCCAGTAGTCCCAGGACAGGGGTCGGGAACACTGAAGCTTTCTTT.

The rearrangement uses TRBV15 and TRBJ1-1; 7 nucleotides align to TRBD1. Germline-derived CDR1 and CDR2 are LNHNV and YYDKDF (reference sequence). V lost 3 bases and J lost 0; bases outside the gene matches: 7. The length of the CDR3 is 16 residues. CDR3 nucleotides: TGTGCCACCAGCAGCCGGGACAGTTATGTGAACACTGAAGCTTTCTTT. Translating gives CATSSRDSYVNTEAFF.

This chain uses TRBV4-1 with TRBJ1-2; D gene unclear. This CDR3 has 16 amino acids. Germline CDR1 reads MGHRA; CDR2 reads YSYEKL. V lost 0 bases to trimming and J lost 7 bases, with 18 bases between them. DNA of the CDR3: TGCGCCAGCAGCCAAGATTTGAGCCGGAGCCGGGGTGGCTACACCTTC. This translates into CASSQDLSRSRGGYTF.

The chain uses TRBV5-6 and TRBJ1-5; D perhaps matches TRBD1 (5 bases). This CDR3 has 14 amino acids. Looked up from germline, CDR1 is SGHDT and CDR2 is YYEEEE. V lost 6 bases and J lost 4, with 14 bases in between. The CDR3 sequence: CASTVYQGNQPQHF. The CDR3 nucleotides are TGTGCCAGCACCGTTTATCAGGGAAATCAGCCCCAGCATTTT.

J is TRBJ2-7 and V is TRBV19; TRBD2 is a possible D gene (6 bases). Germline V gene data show CDR1 as LNHDA and CDR2 as SQIVND (reference sequence). The CDR3 totals 15 residues. The V end lost 1 base, the J end lost 2 bases, and 12 bases lay between the germline ends. The CDR3, as DNA: TGTGCCAGTAGTATAGGGCTAGCGTCACCCTACGAGCAGTACTTC. Amino acid sequence: CASSIGLASPYEQYF.

The chain has TRBV4-3 and TRBJ2-3; 8 bases are a match to TRBD1. The V gene's germline CDR1 is LGHNA and CDR2 YSLEER. The CDR3 has 15 amino acids. V lost 4 bases to trimming and J lost 2 bases; unmatched junction nucleotides: 5. The CDR3 DNA reads TGCGCCAGCAGCCGCGGACAGGGCGACACAGATACGCAGTATTTT. This codes for CASSRGQGDTDTQYF.

The chain employs TRBV28 and TRBJ2-7; possibly TRBD2 for D (5 bases). V was cut by 3 bases and J by 4 bases, with 13 bases left in between. The length of the CDR3 is 14 residues. Germline lookup yields CDR1 MDHEN and CDR2 SYDVKM. The CDR3 DNA sequence: TGTGCCAGCAGTTTCCGGACGGGAAGTTACGAGCAGTACTTC. This codes for CASSFRTGSYEQYF.

With respect to this clone: Different DNA sequences within this sample yield the same CDR3. This sequence joins TRBV9 and TRBJ2-7, with D possibly matching TRBD2 (6 bases). Trimming shortened V by 2 bases and J by 2 bases, and 14 bases separated the two germline ends. This CDR3 is 15 amino acids long. The germline gives CDR1 SGDLS, CDR2 YYNGEE. The CDR3 protein is CASSVGSSGAYEQYF. CDR3 DNA sequence: TGTGCCAGCAGCGTCGGGAGCAGTGGGGCCTACGAGCAGTACTTC.

This chain links TRBV11-3 with TRBJ2-1; D not resolved. There are 16 residues in the CDR3. V shed 4 bases and J shed 7 bases, with 20 bases lying between them. The V gene's germline CDR1 is SGHNT and CDR2 YENEEA. CDR3 sequence (DNA): TGTGCCAGCAGCTCCCGGGTTGGTTACCCCTTAAATGAGCAGTTCTTC. The encoded protein is CASSSRVGYPLNEQFF.

The chain recombines TRBV2 with TRBJ1-1, with TRBD1 identical over 9 bases. With 8 bases clipped from V and 6 bases from J, the junction kept 16 bases outside the gene matches. The CDR3 spans 16 residues. Looked up from germline, CDR1 is SNHLY and CDR2 is FYNNEI. The DNA for the CDR3 is TGTGCCAGCGGAACCGGGACAGGGTTTTTCGTCTCTGAAGCTTTCTTT. This translates into CASGTGTGFFVSEAFF.

V gene TRBV5-6 combines with J gene TRBJ2-5, with unresolved D. V lost 0 bases and J 4 bases, leaving 13 bases between the germline ends. This CDR3 spans 15 amino acids. Germline-derived CDR1 and CDR2 are SGHDT and YYEEEE. For the CDR3, the DNA is TGTGCCAGCAGCTTGGCCCAGTGGGGTCGAGAGACCCAGTACTTC. Its protein product is CASSLAQWGRETQYF.

The V and J genes are TRBV28 and TRBJ2-7, with D tentatively TRBD2 (5 bases). Germline CDR1 reads MDHEN; CDR2 reads SYDVKM. CDR3 length: 14 amino acids. Trimming cost V 5 bases and J 3 bases, with 14 bases left between them. The CDR3 loop reads CASSPRGPNYEQYF. CDR3 bases: TGTGCCAGCAGTCCCCGAGGGCCGAACTACGAGCAGTACTTC.